This T cell receptor (beta chain) was found in a study of T cells in localized non-small cell lung cancer. Regarding the study as a whole: Sequencing was limited to one tumor region, leaving the possibility of heterogeneity open.

Of note for this clone: Antigen specificity is unknown.

Some clones are missing from TCRdb's copy, which holds only in-frame ones; the method was immunoSEQ multiplex PCR. This table has about 59,000 clones, roughly 92% appearing once. The V end was cut by 5 bases, the J end by 4 bases, with 9 bases between. The CDR3 covers 12 residues. The germline gives CDR1 SQVTM, CDR2 ANQGSEA. The chain links TRBV29-1 to TRBJ2-1; D is unclear. This TCR derives from a man aged 40 to 70 with stage I lung adenocarcinoma. The sequenced sample was peripheral blood, obtained before any cancer treatment. DNA for the CDR3: TGCAGCGTTTGTCCAACTTACAATGAGCAGTTCTTC. The encoded protein is CSVCPTYNEQFF.